The 22 T cell receptor beta chains in this list originate from one sample, sequenced in a study of T-cell memory formation after mild COVID-19. TCRdb processed the 5' RACE reads anew with MiXCR; each CDR3 protein has one entry. Among around 300,000 distinct CDR3 sequences listed, 15% to 20% were seen once. The sequenced sample was PBMCs or a T cell subset sorted from them (not recorded which). The receptors come from a man aged 18-30 years who had mild COVID-19 (a few samples of this study predate the infection). Cell type and time point are not known.

J is TRBJ2-1 and V is TRBV5-3; D is ambiguous. TRBV5-3 is recorded as an ORF, its role being uncertain. CDR3 length equals 15 residues. V was clipped by 0 bases and J by 10 bases, with 17 bases between them. CDR3 in amino acids: CARSLAGPRIQEQFF. CDR3 DNA sequence: TGTGCCAGAAGCTTGGCCGGCCCCCGGATTCAAGAGCAGTTCTTC.

There are many counts of this clonotype. CDR3 DNA sequence: TGTGCCAGCAGTTTATGGTCGGCTCGGGGACAGGTTATTTCAGATACGCAGTATTTT. Translating it yields CASSLWSARGQVISDTQYF. The V gene is TRBV27, the J gene TRBJ2-3; 8 bases are a match to TRBD1. Germline V gene lookup returns CDR1 MNHEY and CDR2 SMNVEV (reference sequence). With 1 base clipped from V and 4 bases from J, the junction kept 16 bases outside the gene matches. There are 19 residues in the CDR3.

The genes are TRBV6-4 and TRBJ2-7; D is unclear. The CDR3 loop spans 14 amino acids. The V gene's germline CDR1 is MRHNA and CDR2 SNTAGT. V shed 1 base and J shed 2 bases, with 9 bases lying between them. CDR3 loop: CASSDCVRPYEQYV. In DNA form, the CDR3 reads TGTGCCAGCAGTGACTGCGTCCGCCCCTACGAGCAGTACGTC.

The sample holds a few counts of this clonotype. V is TRBV7-8 and J is TRBJ2-2, with D unclear. Germline CDR1 reads SGHVS; CDR2 reads FQNEAQ. Trimming stripped 5 bases from V and 6 bases from J, with 16 bases between. This CDR3 is built from 15 residues. CDR3 DNA: TGTGCCAGCAGCCCCGTTGGGCAACCCGCCGGGGAGCTGTTTTTT. Its protein is CASSPVGQPAGELFF. Full variable domain (missing parts from reference TRBV7-8 and TRBJ2-2): GAGVSQSPRYKVAKRGQDVALRCDPISGHVSLFWYQQALGQGPEFLTYFQNEAQLDKSGLPSDRFFAERPEGSVSTLKIQRTQQEDSAVYLCASSPVGQPAGELFFGEGSRLTVL.

This rearrangement joins TRBV7-9 to TRBJ1-5, with D perhaps matching TRBD1 (6 bases). Deletions cut 5 bases from V and 0 bases from J, with 8 bases between. Germline V gives CDR1 SEHNR, CDR2 FQNEAQ (reference sequence). The CDR3 is 14 residues long. The CDR3 reads CASSRDISNQPQHF. CDR3 DNA sequence: TGTGCCAGCAGCCGGGACATTAGCAATCAGCCCCAGCATTTT.

This clonotype was recorded a few times. The chain combines TRBV7-9 with TRBJ1-5; 9 bases are a match to TRBD1. CDR1 is SEHNR and CDR2 is FQNEAQ in the germline V gene (reference sequence). This CDR3 spans 16 amino acids. V was clipped by 1 base and J by 6 bases; unmatched bases: 7. The CDR3, as DNA: TGTGCCAGCAGCTTAGAGGGGACAGGGTCAATTCAGCCCCAGCATTTT. Its protein is CASSLEGTGSIQPQHF.

The chain carries TRBV7-9 and TRBJ2-7; no clear D. This CDR3 region has 12 residues. Per germline, CDR1 SEHNR and CDR2 FQNEAQ (reference sequence). V was pared by 0 bases and J by 3 bases, with 3 bases between. CDR3 amino acids: CASSLAVYEQYF. CDR3 DNA: TGTGCCAGCAGCTTAGCCGTCTACGAGCAGTACTTC.

This chain links TRBV24-1 with TRBJ2-1; 15 nucleotides align to TRBD2. The J segment lost 10 bases and the V segment lost 6 bases, leaving 6 bases of the junction unmatched. CDR3 length: 15 amino acids. CDR1 and CDR2 (germline): KGHDR, SFDVKD. CDR3 residues: CATSRWTSGGGEQFF. The DNA of the CDR3 is TGTGCCACCAGTCGGTGGACTAGCGGGGGGGGCGAGCAGTTCTTC.

This clonotype was seen only a few times. The genes are TRBV3-2 and TRBJ1-1. TRBV3-2 is described as a pseudogene. This CDR3 comprises 13 residues. The CDR3 reads CASSHRSFPEAFF. Here the CDR3 DNA reads TGTGCCAGCAGCCACCGGTCGTTCCCTGAAGCTTTCTTT.

The table lists this clonotype with a few counts. The V call is TRBV7-9, the J call TRBJ1-4; no clear D. Germline assignment: CDR1 SEHNR and CDR2 FQNEAQ (reference sequence). The CDR3 extends over 16 amino acids. The V end was cut by 3 bases, the J end by 4 bases, with 15 bases between. The CDR3 here is CASSFSSTDHNEKLFF. The CDR3 DNA reads as TGTGCCAGCAGCTTTTCTTCAACAGATCATAATGAAAAACTGTTTTTT.

Ten or more counts support this clonotype. The chain has TRBV20-1 and TRBJ2-3, with 12 bases identical to TRBD2. Germline assignment: CDR1 DFQATT and CDR2 SNEGSKA (reference sequence). V gave up 1 base and J gave up 0 bases; unmatched junction bases: 17. The CDR3 loop spans 21 amino acids. The CDR3 loop reads CSARASSQLAGGSSSTDTQYF. The CDR3 DNA follows: TGCAGTGCTAGAGCCTCGAGCCAACTAGCGGGGGGTTCCTCTAGCACAGATACGCAGTATTTT.

This clonotype was counted once. This sequence joins TRBV20-1 and TRBJ2-1; possible D gene TRBD2, 6 bases. CDR1 and CDR2 from the germline V gene are DFQATT and SNEGSKA (reference sequence). The CDR3 totals 16 residues. V lost 1 base, J lost 0 bases, and 13 bases lay in between. The CDR3 loop is CSARGAGGSSYNEQFF. The CDR3 nucleotides are TGCAGTGCTAGAGGGGCTGGGGGGAGCTCCTACAATGAGCAGTTCTTC.

This clonotype has ten or more counts. CDR3 DNA: TGTGCCAGCAGCCCAAACTTAGATACGCAGTATTTT. Translation: CASSPNLDTQYF. The gene calls are TRBV12-3 or TRBV12-4 and TRBJ2-3; D gene uncertain. This CDR3 spans 12 amino acids. V lost 6 bases and J lost 5, with 9 bases in between.

This sequence joins TRBV7-3 and TRBJ2-7; TRBD1 might be the D (6 bases). The CDR3 length is 14 residues. Trimming removed 5 bases at V and 6 bases at J, with 17 bases between. The germline V gene has CDR1 SGHTA and CDR2 FQGTGA. The CDR3 DNA reads TGTGCCAGCAGCCCACAGGGTTGGGACGCCGAGCAGTACTTC. Amino acid sequence: CASSPQGWDAEQYF.

This clonotype occurred a few times. This chain joins TRBV5-4 and TRBJ1-2; 8 nucleotides agree with TRBD1. V dropped 4 bases and J dropped 3; count of bases not matched to a gene: 5. The CDR3 is made up of 14 amino acids. Germline assignment: CDR1 SGHNT and CDR2 YYREEE (reference sequence). CDR3 coding DNA: TGTGCCAGCAGCAATCCAGGGGGCTACTATGGCTACACCTTC. It yields the protein CASSNPGGYYGYTF. The entire variable domain, with the rest obtained from reference TRBV5-4 and TRBJ1-2, is as follows: ETGVTQSPTHLIKTRGQQVTLRCSSQSGHNTVSWYQQALGQGPQFIFQYYREEENGRGNFPPRFSGLQFPNYSSELNVNALELDDSALYLCASSNPGGYYGYTFGSGTRLTVV.

The chain uses TRBV2 and TRBJ2-2; a possible D gene is TRBD2 (5 bases). The germline V gene has CDR1 SNHLY and CDR2 FYNNEI. This CDR3 is 15 amino acids long. V was pared by 0 bases and J by 2 bases, with 7 bases between. The chain's CDR3 is CASSEARANTGELFF. The CDR3 DNA reads as TGTGCCAGCAGTGAAGCGAGGGCCAACACCGGGGAGCTGTTTTTT.

This clonotype was counted only a few times. The V gene is TRBV9, the J gene TRBJ2-3, with 9 bases that match TRBD1. The CDR3 has 15 residues. Germline CDR1 SGDLS, CDR2 YYNGEE. Trimming removed 0 bases from V and 5 bases from J; junction bases left unmatched: 4. CDR3 nucleotide sequence: TGTGCCAGCAGCGTAGAGGGACAGGGTGGAGATACGCAGTATTTT. Its protein product is CASSVEGQGGDTQYF.

This clonotype has just a few counts. V is TRBV5-1 and J is TRBJ2-2; D is possibly TRBD2 (7 bases). Germline assignment: CDR1 SGHRS and CDR2 YFSETQ. The CDR3 has 17 amino acids. Trimming cost V 3 bases and J 6 bases, with 21 bases left between them. CDR3 protein: CASSYRQVSAGPGELFF. The CDR3 nucleotides are TGCGCCAGCAGCTACCGACAGGTATCAGCGGGGCCCGGGGAGCTGTTTTTT. Based on the CDR3 plus reference TRBV5-1 and TRBJ2-2, the full variable domain is KAGVTQTPRYLIKTRGQQVTLSCSPISGHRSVSWYQQTPGQGLQFLFEYFSETQRNKGNFPGRFSGRQFSNSRSEMNVSTLELGDSALYLCASSYRQVSAGPGELFFGEGSRLTVL.

V and J are TRBV20-1 and TRBJ2-3, with TRBD2 identical over 7 bases. Trimming at V came to 0 bases and at J to 0 bases, leaving 12 bases not matched to a gene. Germline CDR1 reads DFQATT; CDR2 reads SNEGSKA (reference sequence). The length of the CDR3 is 18 residues. CDR3 region: CSARDARWEGPSTDTQYF. The CDR3, as DNA: TGCAGTGCTAGAGACGCCCGCTGGGAGGGACCTAGCACAGATACGCAGTATTTT.

The chain employs TRBV3-1 and TRBJ2-1, with TRBD2 as a possible D gene (5 bases). Germline CDR1 reads LGHDT; CDR2 reads YNNKEL (reference sequence). Trimming pared 4 bases from V and 7 bases from J, leaving 17 bases between. The CDR3 is 15 residues long. In DNA, the CDR3 is TGTGCCAGCAGCCCGACGCCGAGGGCGGGTAATGAGCAGTTCTTC. This translates into CASSPTPRAGNEQFF.

This chain connects TRBV4-2 to TRBJ2-2; D is undetermined. This CDR3 is built from 13 residues. The germline V and J ends were trimmed by 0 bases and 6 bases, with 5 bases remaining between them. From germline, CDR1 is LGHNA and CDR2 YNFKEQ. In DNA, the CDR3 is TGTGCCAGCAGCCAAGATAGGGCCGGGGAGCTGTTTTTT. The encoded protein is CASSQDRAGELFF.

This clonotype was recorded a few times. The chain links TRBV7-2 to TRBJ1-4; TRBD1 is a possible D gene (5 bases). Germline V gene sequence: CDR1 SGHTA, CDR2 FQGNSA. This CDR3 region has 16 residues. V was pared by 5 bases and J by 0 bases, with 13 bases between. The CDR3 bases are TGTGCCAGCAGCCCCGGGGGGACTGCAACTAATGAAAAACTGTTTTTT. This translates into CASSPGGTATNEKLFF.